The sequence of this T cell receptor beta chain was determined in a study of vaccination effects on CD4 cells after COVID-19 (dated by TCRdb to between 2022 and 2023). Regarding the study in general: Each participant got two doses of an mRNA SARS-CoV-2 vaccine, either BNT162b2 or mRNA-1273. Pre-vaccine samples were collected from a couple of convalescent patients 16 days and one week before the first dose, corresponding to 142 and 148 days after COVID-19 diagnosis. SARS-CoV-2 spike-specific CD4+ TCR repertoires from before and after mRNA vaccination were compared in COVID-19 convalescent patients and in infection-naive vaccine recipients. A total of 10 COVID-19 convalescent patients and several SARS-CoV-2-naive healthy vaccine recipients were included in the full study. The Oncomine TCR Beta short-read assay on an Illumina iSeq 100 was used to sequence cultures from other donors in the study. Overall study results and their limits: Among convalescent patients, the spike-reactive repertoire after vaccination was made up mainly of new vaccine-induced clones that were largely distinct from the clones induced by infection. Clones induced by infection and clones induced by vaccination both contracted markedly at late timepoints after vaccination, which fits with T cell responses waning over time. Only a small number of convalescent patients were included, and no early post-infection timepoints were available, which limited the study.

To identify antigen-specific CD4+ T cell clonotypes by their expansion, the ViraFEST assay first stimulated PBMC with viral peptide pools and then applied TCR sequencing. After around 10 days of culture, CD4+ T cells were isolated with the EasySep CD4+ T cell isolation kit. Convalescent patients had PCR-confirmed SARS-CoV-2 infection between March and December 2020, before Alpha, Beta and Delta variants emerged in the United States. Under 2.5 million PBMC per well were cultured with 9 to 10 ug/ml peptides in IMDM containing 5% human AB serum, approximately 10 IU/ml IL-2 and gentamicin. An HIV-1 Nef peptide pool was used as the negative control culture condition. Half of the culture medium was replaced with fresh IL-2-containing medium on days 3 and 7. Unless noted otherwise, every peptide stimulation condition was cultured in triplicate wells. PBMC were separated from whole blood using Ficoll-Paque Plus gradient centrifugation and were then either cryopreserved at -140C or used fresh. Genomic DNA was extracted from cultured CD4+ T cells with the QIAamp micro DNA kit.

The library relied on the immunoSEQ multiplex PCR assay. DNA from the cultured, isolated CD4+ T cells was subjected to TCR beta CDR3 sequencing. Regarding the original processing steps: Non-productive TCR sequences were removed and reads were trimmed to the CDR3 region, keeping CDR3s of at least 7 amino acids. Antigen-specific clonotypes were identified using the MANAFEST web app by comparison of expansion in peptide wells against reference cultures. To count as positive, a clone had to show expansion at FDR<0.05 compared with the reference and with all other wells, an odds ratio above 5, and a frequency above 0.1% in two replicate wells. A clonotype was called cross-reactive if it was significantly expanded both in SARS-CoV-2 spike wells and in at least one common cold coronavirus spike condition. Levenshtein distance calculated with the stringdist R package was used to assess CDR3 similarity, and unrooted trees were constructed with ape in R 3.6.1. Drawn from immuneACCESS, this table holds only the in-frame rearrangements with V and J called that TCRdb kept. Clones are partly lost; checked studies trace under half to an unresolved V gene and leave the rest unexplained. Clonal size and the V and J genes are those of that table, whereas D and trimming came from the DNA. This sample comprises more than 45,000 clones, roughly three quarters of them detected only once. The ten largest clones add up to 4.5% to 5.5% of the sample.

Turning to this clone: Its antigen has not been determined. No qualities accompany the bases; no much larger clone lies one base away.

The sample here was CD4+ T cells from PBMCs cultured with HIV peptides, taken before COVID-19 vaccination. The cell subset or site label, read with the paper, signifies: HIV-1 Nef peptide pool negative control/reference culture. This sequence was found in a human donor who had a prior SARS-CoV-2 infection.

The bases are TGTGCCAGCAGCTTCAATTTAGCGGGCCAAGAGACCCAGTACTTC. The translation is CASSFNLAGQETQYF. Here the chain combines TRBV7-9 and TRBJ2-5; TRBD2 aligns with 7 central bases. The V end gives up 3 bases and the J end 1 base, leaving 5 bases in the junction not matched to a gene. Looking up the germline V gene (reference sequence) yields CDR1 SEHNR and CDR2 FQNEAQ. Counted from cysteine to phenylalanine, this CDR3 has 15 amino acids. CDR3 DNA is the only sequence kept; it has 45 bases, read in frame from the first base.